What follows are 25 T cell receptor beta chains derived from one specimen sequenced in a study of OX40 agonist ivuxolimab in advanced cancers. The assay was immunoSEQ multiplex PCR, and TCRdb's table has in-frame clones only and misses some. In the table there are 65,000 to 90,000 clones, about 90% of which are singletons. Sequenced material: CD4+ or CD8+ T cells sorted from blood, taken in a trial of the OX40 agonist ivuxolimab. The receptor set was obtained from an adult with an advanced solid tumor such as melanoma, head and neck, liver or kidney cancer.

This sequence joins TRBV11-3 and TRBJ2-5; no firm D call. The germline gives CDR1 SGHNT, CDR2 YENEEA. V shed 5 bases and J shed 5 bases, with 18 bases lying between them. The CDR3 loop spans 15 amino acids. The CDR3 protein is CASSPTPRVAETQYF. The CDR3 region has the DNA TGTGCCAGCAGCCCCACCCCCCGAGTCGCGGAGACCCAGTACTTC.

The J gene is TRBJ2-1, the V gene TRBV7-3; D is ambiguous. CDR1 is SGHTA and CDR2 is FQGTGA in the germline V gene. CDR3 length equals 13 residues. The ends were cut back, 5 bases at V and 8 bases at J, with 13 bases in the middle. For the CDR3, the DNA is TGTGCCAGCAGCCCCGACCATGATGATGAGCAGTTCTTC. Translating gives CASSPDHDDEQFF. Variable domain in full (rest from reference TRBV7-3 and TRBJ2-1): GAGVSQTPSNKVTEKGKYVELRCDPISGHTALYWYRQSLGQGPEFLIYFQGTGAADDSGLPNDRFFAVRPEGSVSTLKIQRTERGDSAVYLCASSPDHDDEQFFGPGTRLTVL.

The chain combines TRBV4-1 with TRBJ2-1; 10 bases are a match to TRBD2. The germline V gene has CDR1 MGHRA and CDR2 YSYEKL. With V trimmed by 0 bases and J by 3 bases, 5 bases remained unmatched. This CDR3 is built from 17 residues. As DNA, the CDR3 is TGCGCCAGCAGCCAAGATCTAGCGGGGGCGAGCTACAATGAGCAGTTCTTC. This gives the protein CASSQDLAGASYNEQFF.

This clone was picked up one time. The CDR3, as DNA: TGTGCCACCCGGGCCAGGGCTAACACAGATACGCAGTATTTT. The encoded protein is CATRARANTDTQYF. The chain is built from TRBV19 and TRBJ2-3, with D maybe TRBD1 (5 bases). This CDR3 comprises 14 residues. Looked up from germline, CDR1 is LNHDA and CDR2 is SQIVND (reference sequence). Trimming removed 10 bases from V and 2 bases from J, with 16 bases in between.

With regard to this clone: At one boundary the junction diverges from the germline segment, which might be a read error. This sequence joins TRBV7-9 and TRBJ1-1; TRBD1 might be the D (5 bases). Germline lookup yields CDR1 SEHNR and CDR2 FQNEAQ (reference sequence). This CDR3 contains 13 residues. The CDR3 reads CAGREGSNTEAFF. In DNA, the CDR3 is TGTGCCGGCAGGGAAGGGTCGAACACTGAAGCTTTCTTT.

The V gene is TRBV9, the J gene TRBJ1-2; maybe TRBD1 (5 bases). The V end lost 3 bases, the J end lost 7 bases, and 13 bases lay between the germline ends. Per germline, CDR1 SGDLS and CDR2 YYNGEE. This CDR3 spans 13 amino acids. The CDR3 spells CASSAGGRPGYTF. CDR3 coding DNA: TGTGCCAGCAGCGCCGGGGGACGGCCTGGCTACACCTTC.

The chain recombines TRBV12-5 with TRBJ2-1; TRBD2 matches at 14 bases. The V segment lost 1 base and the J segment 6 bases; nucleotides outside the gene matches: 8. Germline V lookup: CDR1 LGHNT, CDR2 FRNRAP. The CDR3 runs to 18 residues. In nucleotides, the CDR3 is TGTGCTAGTGGTTTGGGACTAGCGGGAGGGCTTGGATTCAATGAGCAGTTCTTC. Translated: CASGLGLAGGLGFNEQFF.

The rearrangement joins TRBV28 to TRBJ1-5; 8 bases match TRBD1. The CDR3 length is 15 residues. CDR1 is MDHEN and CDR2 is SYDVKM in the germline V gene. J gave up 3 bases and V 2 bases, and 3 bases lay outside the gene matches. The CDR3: CASSLLRGLNQPQHF. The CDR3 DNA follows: TGTGCCAGCAGTTTACTCAGGGGGCTCAATCAGCCCCAGCATTTT.

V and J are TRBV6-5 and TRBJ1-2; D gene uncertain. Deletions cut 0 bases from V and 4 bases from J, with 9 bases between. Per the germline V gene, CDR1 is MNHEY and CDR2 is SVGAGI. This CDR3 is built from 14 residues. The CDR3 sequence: CASSYSWPVYGYTF. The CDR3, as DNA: TGTGCCAGCAGTTACTCGTGGCCAGTCTATGGCTACACCTTC.

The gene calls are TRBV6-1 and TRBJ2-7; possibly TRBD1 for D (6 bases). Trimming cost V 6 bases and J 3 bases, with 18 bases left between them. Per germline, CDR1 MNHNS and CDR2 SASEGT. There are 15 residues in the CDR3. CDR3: CASSGSVRGGYEQYF. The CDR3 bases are TGTGCCAGCAGCGGAAGCGTCAGGGGTGGCTACGAGCAGTACTTC.

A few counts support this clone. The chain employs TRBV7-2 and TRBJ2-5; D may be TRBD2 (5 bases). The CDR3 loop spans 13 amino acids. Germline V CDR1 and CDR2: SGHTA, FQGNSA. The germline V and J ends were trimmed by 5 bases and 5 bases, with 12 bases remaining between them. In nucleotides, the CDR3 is TGTGCCAGCAGCCAAGGAGGTTTGGAGACCCAGTACTTC. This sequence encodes CASSQGGLETQYF.

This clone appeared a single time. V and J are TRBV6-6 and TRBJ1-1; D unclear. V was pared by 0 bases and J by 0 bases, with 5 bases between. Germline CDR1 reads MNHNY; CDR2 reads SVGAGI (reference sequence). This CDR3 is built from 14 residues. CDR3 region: CASSYSSLNTEAFF. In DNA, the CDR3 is TGTGCCAGCAGTTACTCGAGTTTGAACACTGAAGCTTTCTTT.

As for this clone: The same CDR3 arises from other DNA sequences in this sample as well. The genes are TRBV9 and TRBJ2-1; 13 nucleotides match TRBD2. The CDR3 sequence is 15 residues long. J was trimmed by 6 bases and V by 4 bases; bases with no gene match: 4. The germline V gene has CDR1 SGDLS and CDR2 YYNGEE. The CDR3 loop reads CASSTSGGAGNEQFF. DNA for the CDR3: TGTGCCAGCAGCACTAGCGGGGGGGCCGGCAATGAGCAGTTCTTC. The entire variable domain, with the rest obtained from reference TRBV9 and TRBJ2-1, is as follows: DSGVTQTPKHLITATGQRVTLRCSPRSGDLSVYWYQQSLDQGLQFLIQYYNGEERAKGNILERFSAQQFPDLHSELNLSSLELGDSALYFCASSTSGGAGNEQFFGPGTRLTVL.

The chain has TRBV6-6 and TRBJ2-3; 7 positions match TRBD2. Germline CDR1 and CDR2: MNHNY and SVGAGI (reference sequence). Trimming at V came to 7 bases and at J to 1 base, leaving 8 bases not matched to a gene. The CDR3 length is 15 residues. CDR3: CASTPKGRGTDTQYF. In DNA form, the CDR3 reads TGTGCCAGCACTCCCAAGGGGAGGGGCACAGATACGCAGTATTTT.

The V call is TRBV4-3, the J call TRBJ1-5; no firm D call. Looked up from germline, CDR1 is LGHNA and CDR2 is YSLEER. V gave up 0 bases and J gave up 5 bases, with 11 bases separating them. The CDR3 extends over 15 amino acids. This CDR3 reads CASSQDYSGYQPQHF. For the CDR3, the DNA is TGCGCCAGCAGCCAAGACTATTCCGGATATCAGCCCCAGCATTTT.

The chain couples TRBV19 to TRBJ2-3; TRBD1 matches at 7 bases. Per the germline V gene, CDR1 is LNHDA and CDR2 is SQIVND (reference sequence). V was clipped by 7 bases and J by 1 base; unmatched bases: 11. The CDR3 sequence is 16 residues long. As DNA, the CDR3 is TGTGCCAGTAACCGAGGGGACAGTTGGGGCACAGATACGCAGTATTTT. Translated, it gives CASNRGDSWGTDTQYF.

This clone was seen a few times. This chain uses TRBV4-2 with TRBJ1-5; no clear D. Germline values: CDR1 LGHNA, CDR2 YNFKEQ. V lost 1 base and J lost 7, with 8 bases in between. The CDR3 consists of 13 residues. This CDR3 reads CASSQGVGQPQHF. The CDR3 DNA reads TGTGCCAGCAGCCAAGGGGTGGGCCAGCCCCAGCATTTT.

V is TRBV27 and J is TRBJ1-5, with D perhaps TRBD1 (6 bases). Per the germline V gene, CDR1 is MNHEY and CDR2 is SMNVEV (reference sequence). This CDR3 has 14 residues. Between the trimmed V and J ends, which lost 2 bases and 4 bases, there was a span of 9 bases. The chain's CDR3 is CASSLGRGNQPQHF. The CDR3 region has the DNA TGTGCCAGCAGTTTAGGGAGGGGGAATCAGCCCCAGCATTTT.

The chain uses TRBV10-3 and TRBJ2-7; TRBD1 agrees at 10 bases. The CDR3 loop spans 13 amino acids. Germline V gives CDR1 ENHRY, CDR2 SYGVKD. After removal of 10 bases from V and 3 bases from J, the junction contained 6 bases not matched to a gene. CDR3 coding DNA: TGTGCCACCCGAAGGGACAGGGGCTACGAGCAGTACGTC. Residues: CATRRDRGYEQYV.

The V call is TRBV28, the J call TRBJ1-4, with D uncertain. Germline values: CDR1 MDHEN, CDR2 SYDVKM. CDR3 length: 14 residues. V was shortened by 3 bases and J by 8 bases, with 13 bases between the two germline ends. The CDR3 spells CASSLAGMGEKLFF. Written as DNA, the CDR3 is TGTGCCAGCAGTTTGGCCGGGATGGGGGAAAAACTGTTTTTT.

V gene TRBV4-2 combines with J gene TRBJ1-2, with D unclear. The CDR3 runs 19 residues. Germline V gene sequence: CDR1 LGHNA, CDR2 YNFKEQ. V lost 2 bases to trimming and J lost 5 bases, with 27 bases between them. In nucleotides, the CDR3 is TGTGCCAGCAGCCAAATGGGCGGAGGAGGGATAACCGCCGCTTATGGCTACACCTTC. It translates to CASSQMGGGGITAAYGYTF.

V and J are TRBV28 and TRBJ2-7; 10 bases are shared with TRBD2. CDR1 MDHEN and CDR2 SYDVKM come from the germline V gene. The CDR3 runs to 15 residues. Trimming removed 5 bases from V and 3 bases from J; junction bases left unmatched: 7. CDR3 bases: TGTGCCAGCAGTACCCCTAGCGGGGGCCTCTACGAGCAGTACGTC. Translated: CASSTPSGGLYEQYV.

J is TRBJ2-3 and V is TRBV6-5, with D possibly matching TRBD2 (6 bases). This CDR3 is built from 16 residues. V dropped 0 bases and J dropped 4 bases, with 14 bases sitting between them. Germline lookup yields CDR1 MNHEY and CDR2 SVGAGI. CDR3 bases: TGTGCCAGCAGTTACTCGTTGGAGGGATGGGCAGATACGCAGTATTTT. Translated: CASSYSLEGWADTQYF.

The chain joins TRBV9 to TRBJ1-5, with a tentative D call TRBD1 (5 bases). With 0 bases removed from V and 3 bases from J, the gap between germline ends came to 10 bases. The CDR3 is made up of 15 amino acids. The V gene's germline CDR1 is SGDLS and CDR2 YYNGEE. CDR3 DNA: TGTGCCAGCAGCGTAGGGGGGACTCTCAATCAGCCCCAGCATTTT. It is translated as CASSVGGTLNQPQHF. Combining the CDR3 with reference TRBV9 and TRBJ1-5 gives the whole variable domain DSGVTQTPKHLITATGQRVTLRCSPRSGDLSVYWYQQSLDQGLQFLIQYYNGEERAKGNILERFSAQQFPDLHSELNLSSLELGDSALYFCASSVGGTLNQPQHFGDGTRLSIL.

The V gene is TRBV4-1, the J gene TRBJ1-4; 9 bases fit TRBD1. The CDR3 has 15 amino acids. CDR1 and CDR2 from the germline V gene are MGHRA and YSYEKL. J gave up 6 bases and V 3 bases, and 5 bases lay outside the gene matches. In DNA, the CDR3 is TGCGCCAGCAGCCATGACGACAGGGGGGATGAAAAACTGTTTTTT. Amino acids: CASSHDDRGDEKLFF.